The following is a T cell receptor (beta chain) sequence with its context. Its antigen is not known. Sequencing of TCR beta was undertaken in CD8+ and CD4+ T cells derived from blood. TEMRA cells were enriched by FACS, and CD4+ and CD8+ T cells were negatively isolated. The entry originates in a study of CD8 T cells in Susac syndrome. General observations from the study: By the study's own acknowledgment, its TCR sequencing and HLA analysis included relatively few individuals.

Trimming pared 3 bases from V and 1 base from J, leaving 15 bases between. CDR3 size: 16 residues. CDR1 is LGHNA, CDR2 YNFKEQ, per germline. A quantity of about 0.45 to 1 ug RNA underwent reverse transcription using random hexamers. Multiplex immunoSEQ PCR targeted 54 Vbeta and 13 Jbeta TCR beta segments. TCRdb itself ran the immunoSEQ multiplex PCR reads through MiXCR, one entry per CDR3 protein. The data contain 250,000 to 300,000 distinct CDR3 sequences, approximately 90% of them singletons. This TCR came from a human donor with multiple sclerosis. Material for sequencing was CD8+ T cells from PBMCs. V and J are TRBV4-2 and TRBJ2-5; D may be TRBD2 (6 bases). For the CDR3, the DNA is TGTGCCAGCAGCCAGGACCCACTAGCCCTCCAAGAGACCCAGTACTTC. Its protein is CASSQDPLALQETQYF.